A selection of T cell receptor beta chains follows, all from one sample in a study of T cell repertoires in cytomegalovirus infection. TCRdb called the reads again in MiXCR, with one record for every CDR3 protein. The sample holds about 200,000 distinct CDR3 sequences, less than 9.5% seen once. Sample: PBMCs. These receptors were collected from a human donor in good health (CMV status not recorded). Some clones in this sample may be carry-over from other donors' samples. Each CDR3 is given with its conserved first and last residue. D genes are given only for firm matches. Size values are once, few and many counts, or a class for expanded clones, and some rows have none.

TRBD2 | TRBJ2-7 | many | TRBV28 | CASGIAGGRGEQYF | TGTGCCAGCGGGATAGCGGGGGGCCGGGGCGAGCAGTACTTC
TRBD1 | TRBJ1-5 | NA | TRBV6-2/TRBV6-3 | CASTGTGDQPQHF | TGTGCCAGCACCGGGACAGGGGATCAGCCCCAGCATTTT
NA | TRBJ2-1 | many | TRBV4-3 | CASSQGTNNEQFF | TGCGCCAGCAGCCAGGGGACCAACAATGAGCAGTTCTTC
NA | TRBJ1-1 | NA | TRBV4-3 | CASSQDSLGTEAFF | TGCGCCAGCAGCCAAGACTCACTGGGGACTGAAGCTTTCTTT
NA | TRBJ1-2 | many | TRBV2 | CASSEAQGVGGYTF | TGTGCCAGCAGTGAAGCTCAAGGGGTAGGAGGCTACACCTTC
TRBD1 | TRBJ1-5 | NA | TRBV7-9 | CASSWDREGQHQHF | TGTGCCAGCAGCTGGGACAGGGAGGGTCAGCACCAGCATTTT
NA | TRBJ1-2 | NA | TRBV29-1 | CSVDTGGGYTF | TGCAGCGTGGATACAGGCGGTGGCTACACCTTC
NA | TRBJ1-5 | many | TRBV7-2 | CASTWDGNQPQHF | TGTGCCAGCACCTGGGACGGGAATCAGCCCCAGCATTTT
NA | TRBJ2-3 | NA | TRBV7-2 | CASSPRARADTQYF | TGTGCCAGCAGTCCACGGGCGAGAGCAGATACGCAGTATTTT
NA | TRBJ1-1 | NA | TRBV15 | CATSRDGGPTEAFF | TGTGCCACCAGCAGAGATGGGGGGCCCACTGAAGCTTTCTTT
TRBD1 | TRBJ1-1 | many | TRBV7-2 | CASSFRTGKLTEAFF | TGTGCCAGCAGCTTCCGGACAGGGAAGTTGACTGAAGCTTTCTTT
NA | TRBJ1-1 | few | TRBV20-1 | CSASRGQPNTEAFF | TGCAGTGCTAGTCGGGGACAACCGAACACTGAAGCTTTCTTT
NA | TRBJ1-5 | few | TRBV4-1 | CASSKGDQPQHF | TGCGCCAGCAGCAAGGGAGATCAGCCCCAGCATTTT
TRBD1 | TRBJ2-5 | NA | TRBV20-1 | CSAVEPGQQETQYF | TGCAGTGCTGTAGAGCCGGGACAGCAAGAGACCCAGTACTTC
NA | TRBJ2-5 | many | TRBV7-2 | CASSGYQETQYF | TGTGCCAGCAGTGGGTACCAAGAGACCCAGTACTTC
TRBD2 | TRBJ2-5 | few | TRBV6-2/TRBV6-3 | CASSFRDLAGDWAETQYF | TGTGCCAGCAGTTTCAGAGATCTAGCGGGAGATTGGGCAGAGACCCAGTACTTC
TRBD2 | TRBJ2-7 | few | TRBV28 | CASSVTSGFGVYEQYF | TGTGCCAGCAGTGTAACTAGCGGGTTCGGAGTTTACGAGCAGTACTTC
NA | TRBJ1-2 | NA | TRBV19 | CASSPTGTARTYGYTF | TGTGCCAGTAGTCCGACCGGGACCGCAAGGACTTATGGCTACACCTTC
TRBD1 | TRBJ2-3 | many | TRBV20-1 | CSARSKGTERDTQYF | TGCAGTGCTAGATCTAAAGGGACAGAACGCGATACGCAGTATTTT
TRBD1 | TRBJ1-5 | many | TRBV6-2/TRBV6-3 | CASNNHRDRNQPQHF | TGTGCCAGCAACAACCACCGGGACAGAAATCAGCCCCAGCATTTT
TRBD1 | TRBJ2-5 | NA | TRBV7-9 | CASAGQGQETQYF | TGTGCCAGCGCGGGACAGGGACAAGAGACCCAGTACTTC
NA | TRBJ2-7 | many | TRBV7-2 | CASSLGVGDSYEQYF | TGTGCCAGCAGCTTAGGAGTCGGGGACTCCTACGAGCAGTACTTC
TRBD2 | TRBJ2-5 | NA | TRBV7-2 | CASRDGLAGPRETQYF | TGTGCCAGCAGGGATGGACTAGCGGGACCAAGGGAGACCCAGTACTTC
TRBD1 | TRBJ1-1 | NA | TRBV20-1 | CSAYGTAGTNTEAFF | TGCAGTGCTTATGGGACAGCCGGAACGAACACTGAAGCTTTCTTT
NA | TRBJ1-1 | many | TRBV29-1 | CSVDLSGLGTEAFF | TGCAGCGTTGATCTTAGTGGGTTGGGCACTGAAGCTTTCTTT
NA | TRBJ2-1 | NA | TRBV14 | CASNHIGDEQFF | TGTGCCAGCAACCACATAGGGGATGAGCAGTTCTTC
NA | TRBJ2-2 | few | TRBV6-2/TRBV6-3 | CATRKRTGELFF | TGTGCCACCCGAAAGAGGACCGGGGAGCTGTTTTTT
NA | TRBJ1-1 | NA | TRBV28 | CASIPGGAVTEAFF | TGTGCCAGCATCCCCGGGGGGGCGGTCACTGAAGCTTTCTTT
NA | TRBJ1-1 | many | TRBV6-1 | CASSGGRVTEAFF | TGTGCCAGCAGTGGAGGTAGGGTGACTGAAGCTTTCTTT
NA | TRBJ1-2 | NA | TRBV20-1 | CSAMLDFYGYTF | TGCAGTGCTATGTTAGACTTCTATGGCTACACCTTC
TRBD2 | TRBJ2-3 | many | TRBV7-8 | CASIQLAGSLGTDTQYF | TGTGCCAGCATCCAACTAGCGGGGTCCTTGGGCACAGATACGCAGTATTTT
NA | TRBJ2-2 | many | TRBV24-1 | CATSEGRAGGELFF | TGTGCCACCAGTGAGGGCAGGGCGGGCGGGGAGCTGTTTTTT
NA | TRBJ1-1 | many | TRBV27 | CASSPGLKNTEAFF | TGTGCCAGCAGTCCCGGACTGAAGAACACTGAAGCTTTCTTT
NA | TRBJ2-7 | few | TRBV14 | CASSQYQLVYEQYF | TGTGCCAGCAGCCAATACCAGTTGGTCTACGAGCAGTACTTC
TRBD1 | TRBJ1-5 | many | TRBV2 | CASSVGQGGNQPQHF | TGTGCCAGCAGTGTAGGTCAGGGGGGCAATCAGCCCCAGCATTTT
NA | TRBJ2-7 | NA | TRBV20-1 | CSATPVGGNYEQYF | TGCAGTGCCACCCCAGTGGGGGGAAACTACGAGCAGTACTTC
NA | TRBJ2-7 | many | TRBV7-2 | CASSLGVGVVYEQYF | TGTGCCAGCAGCTTAGGCGTGGGAGTGGTATACGAGCAGTACTTC
NA | TRBJ1-5 | many | TRBV7-2 | CASANGRGIYNQPQHF | TGTGCCAGCGCCAACGGCAGAGGGATTTACAATCAGCCCCAGCATTTT
TRBD2 | TRBJ2-7 | few | TRBV20-1 | CSAMSGKEPYEQYF | TGCAGTGCCATGAGCGGGAAGGAACCCTACGAGCAGTACTTC
NA | TRBJ1-4 | many | TRBV5-1 | CASSVRQDATNEKLFF | TGCGCCAGCAGCGTCAGACAGGACGCAACTAATGAAAAACTGTTTTTT
NA | TRBJ1-5 | many | TRBV6-4 | CASSPQRDQPQHF | TGTGCCAGCAGCCCCCAAAGGGATCAGCCCCAGCATTTT
NA | TRBJ2-7 | many | TRBV28 | CASTTSYEQYF | TGTGCCTCAACAACCTCCTACGAGCAGTACTTC
TRBD2 | TRBJ2-2 | many | TRBV12-3/TRBV12-4 | CASSRLAGNTGELFF | TGTGCCAGCAGCCGACTAGCGGGGAACACCGGGGAGCTGTTTTTT
NA | TRBJ2-2 | NA | TRBV19 | CASSIVGWATNTGELFF | TGTGCCAGTAGTATAGTGGGGTGGGCAACGAACACCGGGGAGCTGTTTTTT
NA | TRBJ2-1 | many | TRBV12-3/TRBV12-4 | CASSFVSNEQFF | TGTGCCAGCAGTTTTGTGTCCAATGAGCAGTTCTTC
TRBD1 | TRBJ2-3 | many | TRBV6-5 | CASKLYSLTGGRTDTQYF | TGTGCCAGCAAGTTATACTCCCTGACAGGGGGCCGCACAGATACGCAGTATTTT
NA | TRBJ2-5 | many | TRBV11-2 | CASSWRGGALTETQYF | TGTGCCAGCAGCTGGAGGGGGGGGGCCTTAACCGAGACCCAGTACTTC
NA | TRBJ1-2 | few | TRBV19 | CASSISEGYTF | TGTGCCAGTAGTATTAGTGAAGGCTACACCTTC
TRBD2 | TRBJ2-5 | many | TRBV7-2 | CASSFPTSGGSNQETQYF | TGTGCCAGCAGCTTCCCAACTAGCGGGGGGTCAAACCAAGAGACCCAGTACTTC
NA | TRBJ1-6 | many | TRBV28 | CASSLSRGGNSPLHF | TGTGCCAGCAGTTTATCGCGGGGGGGGAATTCACCCCTCCACTTT
TRBD2 | TRBJ2-1 | many | TRBV6-2/TRBV6-3 | CASNEREAYNEQFF | TGTGCCAGCAATGAGCGGGAGGCCTACAATGAGCAGTTCTTC
NA | TRBJ2-7 | many | TRBV7-2 | CASSSGASVSYEQYF | TGTGCCAGCAGCTCAGGGGCTAGCGTCTCCTACGAGCAGTACTTC
NA | TRBJ2-1 | few | TRBV10-3 | CAISDLGTGYNEQFF | TGTGCCATCAGTGACCTCGGGACTGGCTACAATGAGCAGTTCTTC